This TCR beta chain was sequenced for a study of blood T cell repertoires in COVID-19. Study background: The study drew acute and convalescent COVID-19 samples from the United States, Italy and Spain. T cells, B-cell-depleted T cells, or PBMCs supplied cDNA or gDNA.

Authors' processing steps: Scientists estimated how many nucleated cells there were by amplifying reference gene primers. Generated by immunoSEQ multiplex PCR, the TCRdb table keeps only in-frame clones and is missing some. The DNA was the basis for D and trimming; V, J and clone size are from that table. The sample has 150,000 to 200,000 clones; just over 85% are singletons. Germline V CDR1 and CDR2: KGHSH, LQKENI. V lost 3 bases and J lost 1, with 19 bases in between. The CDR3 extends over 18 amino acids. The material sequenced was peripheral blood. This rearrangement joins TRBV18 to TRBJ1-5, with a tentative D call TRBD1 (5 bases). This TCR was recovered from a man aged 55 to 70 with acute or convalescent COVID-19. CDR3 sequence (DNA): TGTGCCAGCTCACCGTCTCTCCCTGGGGCAGTGAGCAATCAGCCCCAGCATTTT. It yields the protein CASSPSLPGAVSNQPQHF.